This TCR beta chain was captured in a study of regulatory T cells in long-lasting Graves disease. The time point was: persistent/refractory GD, antithyroid drugs over 5 years with positive TRAb. Extracted PBMC RNA gave rise to the TCR library. TCR beta libraries were built with iRepertoire HTBI primers and Arm-PCR of CDR3 regions. TCRdb fed the multiplex PCR reads into MiXCR, producing one record per CDR3 protein. This sample yields 300,000 to 400,000 distinct CDR3 sequences, of which around 19% are seen a single time; roughly 27% belongs to the top ten. V lost 0 bases and J lost 7, with 13 bases in between. The germline V gene encodes CDR1 DFQATT and CDR2 SNEGSKA (reference sequence). The CDR3 runs to 15 residues. In its sample, this clonotype was seen many times.

This TCR was sampled from a female donor with Graves disease. The J gene is TRBJ1-6, the V gene TRBV20-1, with D unclear. This specimen consisted of peripheral blood mononuclear cells (PBMCs), obtained when the disease was refractory, from a patient treated with antithyroid drugs. The CDR3 spells CSARDDEGWNSPLHF. The CDR3 DNA sequence: TGCAGTGCTAGAGATGACGAGGGTTGGAATTCACCCCTCCACTTT.